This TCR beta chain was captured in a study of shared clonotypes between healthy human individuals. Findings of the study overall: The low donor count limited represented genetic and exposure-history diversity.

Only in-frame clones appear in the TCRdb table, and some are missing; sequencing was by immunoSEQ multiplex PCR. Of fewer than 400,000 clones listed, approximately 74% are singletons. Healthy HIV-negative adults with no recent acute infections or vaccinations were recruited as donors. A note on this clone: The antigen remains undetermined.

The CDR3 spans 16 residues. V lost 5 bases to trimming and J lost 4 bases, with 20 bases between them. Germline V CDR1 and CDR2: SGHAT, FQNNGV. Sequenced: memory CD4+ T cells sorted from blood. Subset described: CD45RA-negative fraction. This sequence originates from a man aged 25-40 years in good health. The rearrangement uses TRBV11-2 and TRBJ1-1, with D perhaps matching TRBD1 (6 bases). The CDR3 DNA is TGTGCCAGCAGCCCAAGCCGGACTGTCAGGGGCACTGAAGCTTTCTTT. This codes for CASSPSRTVRGTEAFF. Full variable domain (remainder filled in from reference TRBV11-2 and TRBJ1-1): EAGVAQSPRYKIIEKRQSVAFWCNPISGHATLYWYQQILGQGPKLLIQFQNNGVVDDSQLPKDRFSAERLKGVDSTLKIQPAKLEDSAVYLCASSPSRTVRGTEAFFGQGTRLTVV.